The clone carrying this T cell receptor (beta chain) was found a few times. Its target is unknown. The CDR3 sequence is 15 residues long. Trimming removed 3 bases from V and 3 bases from J; junction bases left unmatched: 5. CDR1 is MGHRA and CDR2 is YSYEKL in the germline V gene. TCR beta libraries were built with iRepertoire HTBI primers and Arm-PCR of CDR3 regions. Using its own MiXCR run on the multiplex PCR reads, TCRdb lists one record per CDR3 protein. In the table there are about 440,000 distinct CDR3 sequences, 15% of which are singletons. The source of the sample is a study of regulatory T cells in long-lasting Graves disease. The study, taken as a whole, reports: Persistent cases of Graves' showed reduced TCR diversity relative to newly diagnosed patients. The study found TRBV28, TRBJ1-2 and TRBJ2-5 favored in persistent disease.

Time point specified: newly diagnosed GD, antithyroid drugs for less than 3 months. Generation of the TCR library employed RNA extracted from PBMCs. This sample was also put to use in a study of T cells in Graves' hyperthyroidism and ophthalmopathy. That work states: The HTBI set primed first-round TCR CDR3 RT-PCR.

The V gene is TRBV4-1, the J gene TRBJ2-7; 10 bases align to TRBD2. The sample was peripheral blood mononuclear cells (PBMCs), taken at new diagnosis, from a patient treated with antithyroid drugs. This sequence was found in a young woman with Graves disease. The DNA of the CDR3 is TGCGCCAGCAGCCAGGGACTAGCGAGAGTCTACGAGCAGTACTTC. This translates into CASSQGLARVYEQYF.